Below are 20 T cell receptor beta chains sequenced from a single sample in a study of blood T cell repertoires in COVID-19. Sequencing used immunoSEQ multiplex PCR; TCRdb keeps in-frame clones, though not all of them. Here the sample spans approximately 260,000 clones, around 82% being singletons. Sequencing input: peripheral blood. These receptors were taken from a human donor in a cohort sampled during active COVID-19.

This rearrangement joins TRBV5-4 to TRBJ2-3; D is perhaps TRBD1 (6 bases). The CDR3 has 15 amino acids. Trimming shortened V by 4 bases and J by 3 bases, and 15 bases separated the two germline ends. Germline-derived CDR1 and CDR2 are SGHNT and YYREEE (reference sequence). The DNA for the CDR3 is TGTGCCAGCAGCCGGCAGGGGAGTGCGACAGATACGCAGTATTTT. This gives the protein CASSRQGSATDTQYF.

The rearrangement joins TRBV7-6 to TRBJ1-2; 9 positions agree with TRBD1. V lost 5 bases and J lost 6; bases outside the gene matches: 16. The length of the CDR3 is 17 residues. Germline V gene data show CDR1 as SGHVS and CDR2 as FNYEAQ. The CDR3 is CASSPLSPGQGMNGYTF. The CDR3 DNA reads as TGTGCCAGCAGCCCTTTGAGCCCCGGACAGGGGATGAATGGCTACACCTTC.

A single count supports this clone. This chain uses TRBV10-2 with TRBJ2-5; 10 positions match TRBD1. This CDR3 has 14 residues. Trimming removed 5 bases from V and 2 bases from J; junction bases left unmatched: 2. Per germline, CDR1 WSHSY and CDR2 SAAADI. DNA for the CDR3: TGCGCCAGCAGTTGGACAGGGGGGCAAGAGACCCAGTACTTC. Its protein is CASSWTGGQETQYF.

The chain combines TRBV6-5 with TRBJ2-7; 10 nucleotides agree with TRBD2. The CDR3 spans 14 residues. Trimming removed 6 bases from V and 3 bases from J; junction bases left unmatched: 5. Germline V gene sequence: CDR1 MNHEY, CDR2 SVGAGI. CDR3 nucleotide sequence: TGTGCCAGCAGCAGTAGCGGGAGGAACTACGAGCAGTACTTC. This translates into CASSSSGRNYEQYF.

The rearrangement joins TRBV19 to TRBJ1-1; 7 nucleotides agree with TRBD1. Germline V gene data show CDR1 as LNHDA and CDR2 as SQIVND (reference sequence). The CDR3 is made up of 15 amino acids. With V trimmed by 7 bases and J by 1 base, 9 bases remained unmatched. CDR3 sequence (DNA): TGTGCCAGTATGGCAAACAGGGGTACGAACACTGAAGCTTTCTTT. It encodes CASMANRGTNTEAFF.

This chain joins TRBV4-1 and TRBJ2-7, with TRBD2 as a possible D gene (5 bases). The CDR3 has 14 amino acids. Trimming pared 4 bases from V and 3 bases from J, leaving 13 bases between. CDR1 is MGHRA and CDR2 is YSYEKL in the germline V gene. In DNA form, the CDR3 reads TGCGCCAGCAGCCGCGGACTGGCGGGCTACGAGCAGTACTTC. Translation: CASSRGLAGYEQYF.

This chain links TRBV19 with TRBJ2-7; 9 bases agree with TRBD1. The germline V gene encodes CDR1 LNHDA and CDR2 SQIVND (reference sequence). This CDR3 region has 14 residues. The trim removed 5 bases at V and 5 bases at J, leaving 7 bases unmatched. The CDR3 sequence: CASSVGTGIHEQYF. The CDR3 bases are TGTGCCAGTAGTGTTGGGACAGGGATCCACGAGCAGTACTTC.

This rearrangement joins TRBV7-2 to TRBJ2-1; 13 bases are a match to TRBD2. Germline V gene sequence: CDR1 SGHTA, CDR2 FQGNSA. CDR3 length: 16 amino acids. J lost 9 bases, V lost 5 bases, and 10 bases had no gene match. The CDR3 loop is CASSPGLAGVLGEQFF. CDR3 DNA: TGTGCCAGCAGCCCCGGACTAGCGGGAGTCCTGGGTGAGCAGTTCTTC.

The chain has TRBV6-4 and TRBJ2-3; D is possibly TRBD2 (6 bases). The length of the CDR3 is 15 residues. V was trimmed by 0 bases and J by 2 bases, leaving 9 bases between them. In germline, CDR1 is MRHNA, CDR2 SNTAGT. CDR3 nucleotides: TGTGCCAGCAGTGACTCAGGCGGGACCACAGATACGCAGTATTTT. It codes for CASSDSGGTTDTQYF.

The rearrangement uses TRBV7-3 and TRBJ2-2, with D possibly TRBD1 on 6 matching bases. V lost 1 base and J lost 7, with 16 bases in between. Germline V gene lookup returns CDR1 SGHTA and CDR2 FQGTGA. CDR3 length equals 16 residues. The CDR3 is CASSLIGAGVGGELFF. The CDR3 nucleotides are TGTGCCAGCAGCTTAATCGGGGCAGGGGTAGGCGGGGAGCTGTTTTTT.

The CDR3 loop is CASSFVFPGGLLYNEQFF. As DNA, the CDR3 is TGTGCCAGCAGCTTTGTTTTTCCGGGGGGGCTTTTATACAATGAGCAGTTCTTC. This chain connects TRBV12-1 to TRBJ2-1; TRBD2 reflects the table's D call only, with no check against the DNA. TRBV12-1 is recorded as a pseudogene. The CDR3 is 18 amino acids.

The chain joins TRBV6-1 to TRBJ2-1; 8 bases align to TRBD2. Germline V CDR1 and CDR2: MNHNS, SASEGT. CDR3 size: 18 residues. Germline trimming cut 1 base from V and 1 base from J; bases unmatched to any gene: 9. The CDR3 protein is CASSEGFGSGKSYNEQFF. DNA of the CDR3: TGTGCCAGCAGTGAAGGGTTCGGTAGCGGGAAGTCCTACAATGAGCAGTTCTTC.

This sequence joins TRBV7-2 and TRBJ2-2; D perhaps matches TRBD2 (5 bases). CDR3 length: 16 residues. Deletions cut 4 bases from V and 3 bases from J, with 15 bases between. Germline CDR1 reads SGHTA; CDR2 reads FQGNSA. The CDR3 is CASSSWGVGYTGELFF. CDR3 in DNA: TGTGCCAGCAGCTCGTGGGGAGTGGGGTACACCGGGGAGCTGTTTTTT.

The chain recombines TRBV4-2 with TRBJ1-2; the match to TRBD1 covers 7 bases. The CDR3 is 14 residues long. Germline CDR1 LGHNA, CDR2 YNFKEQ. V was pared by 6 bases and J by 0 bases, with 4 bases of the junction left unmatched. In nucleotides, the CDR3 is TGTGCCAGCAGATCCGGACAGGCTAACTATGGCTACACCTTC. It specifies CASRSGQANYGYTF.

The V gene is TRBV6-1, the J gene TRBJ2-2, with TRBD2 identical over 10 bases. Losses at the gene ends were 5 bases for V and 4 bases for J; bases not matched to a gene: 4. The V gene's germline CDR1 is MNHNS and CDR2 SASEGT. The CDR3 totals 15 residues. The CDR3: CASSHQRGGTGELFF. CDR3 in DNA: TGTGCCAGCAGTCATCAGCGGGGGGGCACCGGGGAGCTGTTTTTT.

The chain links TRBV25-1 to TRBJ2-3; 10 bases align to TRBD1. Trimming took 3 bases from V and 4 from J; bases not matched to a gene: 7. CDR1 is MGHDK, CDR2 SYGVNS, per germline. The CDR3 is made up of 16 amino acids. DNA for the CDR3: TGTGCCAGCAGTGAGGGAGGGACAGGGGCGGCAGATACGCAGTATTTT. Translating gives CASSEGGTGAADTQYF.

The rearrangement uses TRBV11-2 and TRBJ2-2, with D uncertain. Germline V lookup: CDR1 SGHAT, CDR2 FQNNGV. The CDR3 is 14 residues long. Trimming removed 8 bases at V and 5 bases at J, with 15 bases between. The DNA for the CDR3 is TGTGCCAGCCGAATTTATAGAGATACCGGGGAGCTGTTTTTT. Translating gives CASRIYRDTGELFF. Based on the CDR3 plus reference TRBV11-2 and TRBJ2-2, the full variable domain is EAGVAQSPRYKIIEKRQSVAFWCNPISGHATLYWYQQILGQGPKLLIQFQNNGVVDDSQLPKDRFSAERLKGVDSTLKIQPAKLEDSAVYLCASRIYRDTGELFFGEGSRLTVL.

The chain has TRBV4-3 and TRBJ2-5; the D gene is possibly TRBD2 (5 bases). V was shortened by 4 bases and J by 1 base, with 13 bases between the two germline ends. The CDR3 is 15 amino acids. CDR1 and CDR2 (germline): LGHNA, YSLEER. The CDR3 nucleotides are TGCGCCAGCAGCCGCTCCTTAGAGGGCCAAGAGACCCAGTACTTC. Translation: CASSRSLEGQETQYF.

The chain employs TRBV28 and TRBJ1-5; 7 bases align to TRBD1. CDR1 is MDHEN and CDR2 is SYDVKM in the germline V gene. This CDR3 contains 15 residues. V was pared by 6 bases and J by 3 bases, with 8 bases of the junction left unmatched. The CDR3 bases are TGTGCCAGCAGGAAGACAGGGCCTCACAATCAGCCCCAGCATTTT. This sequence encodes CASRKTGPHNQPQHF.

The chain recombines TRBV29-1 with TRBJ2-3, with 10 nucleotides matching TRBD2. The CDR3 covers 16 residues. CDR1 SQVTM and CDR2 ANQGSEA come from the germline V gene. J lost 1 base, V lost 8 bases, and 12 bases had no gene match. The CDR3 bases are TGCAGCAGCATCCTAGCGGGAGAGATGGGCACAGATACGCAGTATTTT. It encodes CSSILAGEMGTDTQYF.